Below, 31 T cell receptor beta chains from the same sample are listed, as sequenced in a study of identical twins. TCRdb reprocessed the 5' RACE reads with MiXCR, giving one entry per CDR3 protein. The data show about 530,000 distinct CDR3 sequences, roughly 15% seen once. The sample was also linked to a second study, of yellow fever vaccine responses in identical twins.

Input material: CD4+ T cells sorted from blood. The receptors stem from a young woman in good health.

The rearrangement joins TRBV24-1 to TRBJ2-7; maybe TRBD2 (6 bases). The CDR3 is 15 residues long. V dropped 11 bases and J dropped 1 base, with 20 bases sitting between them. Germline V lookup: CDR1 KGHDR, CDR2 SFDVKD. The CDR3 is CAIPPLVAASYEQYV. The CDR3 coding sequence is TGTGCCATCCCCCCGTTGGTAGCGGCTTCCTACGAGCAGTACGTC.

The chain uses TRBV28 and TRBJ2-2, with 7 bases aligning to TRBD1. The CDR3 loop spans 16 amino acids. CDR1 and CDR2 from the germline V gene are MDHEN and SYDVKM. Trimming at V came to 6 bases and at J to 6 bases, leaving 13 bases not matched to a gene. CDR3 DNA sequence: TGTGCCAGCAGCCAAATCAGGACAGGCGGCGCCGGGGAGCTGTTTTTT. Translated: CASSQIRTGGAGELFF.

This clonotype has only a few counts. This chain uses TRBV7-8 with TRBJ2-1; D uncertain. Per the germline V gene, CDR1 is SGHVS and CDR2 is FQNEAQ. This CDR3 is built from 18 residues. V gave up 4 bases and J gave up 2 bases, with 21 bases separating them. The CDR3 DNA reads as TGTGCCAGCAGCTCGGGCGGCGTTTTGGGTAAACCCTACAATGAGCAGTTCTTC. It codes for CASSSGGVLGKPYNEQFF.

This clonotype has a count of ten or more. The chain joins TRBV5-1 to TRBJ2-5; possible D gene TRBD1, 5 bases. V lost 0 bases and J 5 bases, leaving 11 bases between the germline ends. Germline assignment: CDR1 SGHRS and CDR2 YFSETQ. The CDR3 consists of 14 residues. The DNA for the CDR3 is TGCGCCAGCAGCTTGGGACAGCTAGACGAGACCCAGTACTTC. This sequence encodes CASSLGQLDETQYF.

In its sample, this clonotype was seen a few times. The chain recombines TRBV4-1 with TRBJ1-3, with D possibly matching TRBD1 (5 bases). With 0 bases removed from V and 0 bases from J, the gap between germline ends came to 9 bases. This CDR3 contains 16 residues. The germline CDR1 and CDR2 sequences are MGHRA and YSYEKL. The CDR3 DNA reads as TGCGCCAGCAGCCAAGATATGGGGGTCTCTGGAAACACCATATATTTT. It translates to CASSQDMGVSGNTIYF.

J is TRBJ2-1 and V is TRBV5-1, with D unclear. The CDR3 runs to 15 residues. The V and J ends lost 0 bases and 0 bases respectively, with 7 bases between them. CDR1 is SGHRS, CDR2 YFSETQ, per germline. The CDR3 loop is CASSLDSGSYNEQFF. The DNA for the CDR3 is TGCGCCAGCAGCTTGGACTCCGGCTCCTACAATGAGCAGTTCTTC.

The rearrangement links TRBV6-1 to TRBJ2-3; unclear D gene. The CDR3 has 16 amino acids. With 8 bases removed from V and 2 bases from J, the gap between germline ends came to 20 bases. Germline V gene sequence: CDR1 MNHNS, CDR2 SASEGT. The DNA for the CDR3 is TGTGCCAGCTGTAAGAGCGTCCTTAGGGACACAGATACGCAGTATTTT. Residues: CASCKSVLRDTDTQYF.

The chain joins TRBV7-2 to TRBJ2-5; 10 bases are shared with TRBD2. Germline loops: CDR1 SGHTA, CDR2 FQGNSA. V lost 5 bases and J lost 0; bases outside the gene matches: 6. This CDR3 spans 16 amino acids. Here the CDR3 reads CASSIRSGGNQETQYF. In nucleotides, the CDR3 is TGTGCCAGCAGCATTCGTAGCGGGGGGAACCAAGAGACCCAGTACTTC.

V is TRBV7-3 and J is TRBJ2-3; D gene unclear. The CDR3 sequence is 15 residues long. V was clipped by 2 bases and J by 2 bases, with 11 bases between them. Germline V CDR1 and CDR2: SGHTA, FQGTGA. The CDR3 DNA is TGTGCCAGCAGCTTATCAGCTTACCCCACAGATACGCAGTATTTT. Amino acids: CASSLSAYPTDTQYF.

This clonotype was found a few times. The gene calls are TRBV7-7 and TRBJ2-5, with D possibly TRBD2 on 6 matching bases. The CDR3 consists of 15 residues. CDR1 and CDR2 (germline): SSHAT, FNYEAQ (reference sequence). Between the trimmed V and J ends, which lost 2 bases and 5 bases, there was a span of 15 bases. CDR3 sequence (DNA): TGTGCCAGCAGCTTAATCGGGGGTCCCACCGAGACCCAGTACTTC. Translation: CASSLIGGPTETQYF.

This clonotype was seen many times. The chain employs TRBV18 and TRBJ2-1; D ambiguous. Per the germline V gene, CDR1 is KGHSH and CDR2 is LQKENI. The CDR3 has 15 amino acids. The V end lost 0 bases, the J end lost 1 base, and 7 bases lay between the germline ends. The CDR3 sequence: CASSPPGKSYNEQFF. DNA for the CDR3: TGTGCCAGCTCACCACCGGGAAAGTCCTACAATGAGCAGTTCTTC.

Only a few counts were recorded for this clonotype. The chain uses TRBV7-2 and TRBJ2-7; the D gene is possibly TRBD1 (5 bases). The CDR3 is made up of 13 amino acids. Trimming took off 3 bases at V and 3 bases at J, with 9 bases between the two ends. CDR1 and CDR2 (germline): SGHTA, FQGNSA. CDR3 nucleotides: TGTGCCAGCAGCTTCTCAGGGATCTACGAGCAGTACTTC. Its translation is CASSFSGIYEQYF.

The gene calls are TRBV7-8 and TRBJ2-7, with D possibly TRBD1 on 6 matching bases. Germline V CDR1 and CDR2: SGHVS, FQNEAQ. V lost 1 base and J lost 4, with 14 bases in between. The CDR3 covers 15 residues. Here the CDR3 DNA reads TGTGCCAGCAGCTTAGGGGGGCGCGGCAGTTACGAGCAGTACGTC. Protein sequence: CASSLGGRGSYEQYV.

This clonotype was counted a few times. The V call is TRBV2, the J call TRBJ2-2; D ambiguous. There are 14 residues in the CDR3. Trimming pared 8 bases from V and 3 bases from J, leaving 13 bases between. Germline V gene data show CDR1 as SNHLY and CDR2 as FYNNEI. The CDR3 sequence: CASADDQHTGELFF. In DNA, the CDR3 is TGTGCCAGCGCGGACGATCAGCACACCGGGGAGCTGTTTTTT. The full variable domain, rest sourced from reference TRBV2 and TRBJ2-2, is EPEVTQTPSHQVTQMGQEVILRCVPISNHLYFYWYRQILGQKVEFLVSFYNNEISEKSEIFDDQFSVERPDGSNFTLKIRSTKLEDSAMYFCASADDQHTGELFFGEGSRLTVL.

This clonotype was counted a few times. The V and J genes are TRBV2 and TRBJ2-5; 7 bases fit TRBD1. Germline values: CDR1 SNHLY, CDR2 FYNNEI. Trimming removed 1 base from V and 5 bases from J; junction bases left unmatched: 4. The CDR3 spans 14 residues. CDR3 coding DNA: TGTGCCAGCAGTGAAGAAGGGGGCGGGGAGACCCAGTACTTC. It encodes CASSEEGGGETQYF.

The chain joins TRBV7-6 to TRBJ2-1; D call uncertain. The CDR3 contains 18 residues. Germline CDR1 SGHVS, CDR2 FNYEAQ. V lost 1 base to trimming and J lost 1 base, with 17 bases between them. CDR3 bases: TGTGCCAGCAGCTTAGAGTCCTTGGTAAGGGCTTCCTACAATGAGCAGTTCTTC. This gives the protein CASSLESLVRASYNEQFF.

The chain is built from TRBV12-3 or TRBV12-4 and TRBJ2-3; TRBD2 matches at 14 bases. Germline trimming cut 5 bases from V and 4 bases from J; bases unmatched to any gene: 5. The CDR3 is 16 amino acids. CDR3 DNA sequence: TGTGCCAGCAGTCCGGGACTAGCGGGAGTATCAGATACGCAGTATTTT. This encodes CASSPGLAGVSDTQYF.

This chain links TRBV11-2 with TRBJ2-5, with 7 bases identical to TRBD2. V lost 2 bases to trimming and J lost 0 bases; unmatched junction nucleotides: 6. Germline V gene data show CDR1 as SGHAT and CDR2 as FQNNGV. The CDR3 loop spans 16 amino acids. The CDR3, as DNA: TGTGCCAGCAGCTTAAGTCTGGGGGGGTACCAAGAGACCCAGTACTTC. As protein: CASSLSLGGYQETQYF. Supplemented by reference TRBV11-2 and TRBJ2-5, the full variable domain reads EAGVAQSPRYKIIEKRQSVAFWCNPISGHATLYWYQQILGQGPKLLIQFQNNGVVDDSQLPKDRFSAERLKGVDSTLKIQPAKLEDSAVYLCASSLSLGGYQETQYFGPGTRLLVL.

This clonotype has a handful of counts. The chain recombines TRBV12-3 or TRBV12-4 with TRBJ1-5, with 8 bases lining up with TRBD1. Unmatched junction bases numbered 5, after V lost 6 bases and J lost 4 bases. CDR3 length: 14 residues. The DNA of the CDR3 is TGTGCCAGCAGGGGGGACAGGCCGAATCAGCCCCAGCATTTT. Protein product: CASRGDRPNQPQHF.

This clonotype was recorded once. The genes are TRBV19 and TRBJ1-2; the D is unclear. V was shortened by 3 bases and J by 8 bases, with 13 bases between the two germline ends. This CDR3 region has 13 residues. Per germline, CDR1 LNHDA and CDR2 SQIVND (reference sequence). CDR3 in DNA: TGTGCCAGTAGTATCTGGCCGTCGGCCGGCTACACCTTC. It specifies CASSIWPSAGYTF.

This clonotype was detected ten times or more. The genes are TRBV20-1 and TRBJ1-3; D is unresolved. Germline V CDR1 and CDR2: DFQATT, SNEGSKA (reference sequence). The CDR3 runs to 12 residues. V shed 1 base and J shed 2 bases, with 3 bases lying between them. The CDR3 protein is CSARGAGNTIYF. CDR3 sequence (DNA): TGCAGTGCTAGAGGGGCTGGAAACACCATATATTTT.

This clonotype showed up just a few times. CDR3 residues: CASSLYQHSPATGELFF. For the CDR3, the DNA is TGTGCCAGCAGTTTATATCAGCATTCCCCTGCGACCGGGGAGCTGTTTTTT. The rearrangement joins TRBV27 to TRBJ2-2; D is unclear. The V gene's germline CDR1 is MNHEY and CDR2 SMNVEV (reference sequence). The V gene lost 1 base and the J gene lost 5 bases, with 17 bases spanning the gap. CDR3 size: 17 residues.

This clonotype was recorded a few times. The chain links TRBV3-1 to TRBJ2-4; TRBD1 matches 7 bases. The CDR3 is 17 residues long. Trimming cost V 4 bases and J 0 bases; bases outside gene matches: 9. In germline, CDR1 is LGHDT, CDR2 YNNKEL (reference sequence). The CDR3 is CASSRTWTGAAKNIQYF. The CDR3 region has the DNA TGTGCCAGCAGCCGTACCTGGACAGGAGCAGCCAAAAACATTCAGTACTTC. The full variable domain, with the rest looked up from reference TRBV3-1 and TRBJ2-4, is DTAVSQTPKYLVTQMGNDKSIKCEQNLGHDTMYWYKQDSKKFLKIMFSYNNKELIINETVPNRFSPKSPDKAHLNLHINSLELGDSAVYFCASSRTWTGAAKNIQYFGAGTRLSVL.

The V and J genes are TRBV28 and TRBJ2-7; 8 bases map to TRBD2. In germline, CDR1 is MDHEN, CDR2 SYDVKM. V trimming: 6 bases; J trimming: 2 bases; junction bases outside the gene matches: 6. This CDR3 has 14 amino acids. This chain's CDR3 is CASRLGGVTYEQYF. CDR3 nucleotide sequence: TGTGCCAGCAGGCTCGGGGGGGTAACCTACGAGCAGTACTTC.

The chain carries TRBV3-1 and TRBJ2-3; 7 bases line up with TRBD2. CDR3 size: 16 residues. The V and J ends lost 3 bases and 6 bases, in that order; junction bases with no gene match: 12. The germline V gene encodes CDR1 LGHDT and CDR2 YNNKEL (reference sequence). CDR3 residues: CASSHWGGGPQDTQYF. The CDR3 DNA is TGTGCCAGCAGCCACTGGGGGGGGGGACCCCAGGATACGCAGTATTTT.

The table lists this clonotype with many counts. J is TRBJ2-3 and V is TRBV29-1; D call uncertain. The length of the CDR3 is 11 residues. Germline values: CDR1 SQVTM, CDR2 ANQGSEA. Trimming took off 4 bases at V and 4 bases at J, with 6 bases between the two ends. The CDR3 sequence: CSVVNPDTQYF. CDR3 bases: TGCAGCGTTGTAAATCCAGATACGCAGTATTTT.

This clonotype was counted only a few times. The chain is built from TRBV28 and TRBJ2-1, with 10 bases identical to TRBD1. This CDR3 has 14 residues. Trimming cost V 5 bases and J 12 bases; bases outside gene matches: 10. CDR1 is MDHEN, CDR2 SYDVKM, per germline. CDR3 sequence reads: CASSTLSRDRGQFF. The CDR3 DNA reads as TGTGCCAGCAGTACCCTGTCTCGGGACAGGGGGCAGTTCTTC.

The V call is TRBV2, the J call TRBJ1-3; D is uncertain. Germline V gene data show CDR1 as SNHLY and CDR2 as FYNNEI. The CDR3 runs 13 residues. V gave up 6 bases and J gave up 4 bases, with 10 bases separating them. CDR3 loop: CASRGSNGNTIYF. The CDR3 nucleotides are TGTGCCAGCAGAGGGTCGAACGGAAACACCATATATTTT.

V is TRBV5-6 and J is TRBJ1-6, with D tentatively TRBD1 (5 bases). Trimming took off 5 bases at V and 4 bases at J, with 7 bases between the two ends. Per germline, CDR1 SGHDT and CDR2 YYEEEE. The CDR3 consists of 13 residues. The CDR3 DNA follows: TGTGCCAGCAGTAGGGGTTATAATTCACCCCTCCACTTT. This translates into CASSRGYNSPLHF.

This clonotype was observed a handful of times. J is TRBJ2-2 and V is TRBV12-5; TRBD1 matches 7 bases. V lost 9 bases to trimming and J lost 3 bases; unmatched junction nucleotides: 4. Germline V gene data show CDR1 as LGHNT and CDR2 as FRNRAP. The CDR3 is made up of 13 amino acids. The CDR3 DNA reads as TGTGCTAGAGGGGGCCTGGACACCGGGGAGCTGTTTTTT. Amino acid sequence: CARGGLDTGELFF. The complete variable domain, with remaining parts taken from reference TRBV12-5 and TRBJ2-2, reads DARVTQTPRHKVTEMGQEVTMRCQPILGHNTVFWYRQTMMQGLELLAYFRNRAPLDDSGMPKDRFSAEMPDATLATLKIQPSEPRDSAVYFCARGGLDTGELFFGEGSRLTVL.

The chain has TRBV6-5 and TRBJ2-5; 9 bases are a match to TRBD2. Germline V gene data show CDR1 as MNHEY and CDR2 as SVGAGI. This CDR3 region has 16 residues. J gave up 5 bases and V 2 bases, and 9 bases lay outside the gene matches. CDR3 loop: CASSYVGGGARETQYF. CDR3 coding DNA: TGTGCCAGCAGTTACGTTGGCGGGGGGGCCCGGGAGACCCAGTACTTC.